What follows is one T cell receptor (beta chain) and its context. The sample comes from a study of T cell changes during pregnancy in multiple sclerosis. CDR3 length equals 14 residues. The germline gives CDR1 MDHEN, CDR2 SYDVKM. Unmatched junction bases numbered 8, after V lost 5 bases and J lost 5 bases. Profiling relied on immunoSEQ multiplex PCR, and the TCRdb table lists in-frame clones only, not all of them. The data show around 57,000 clones, roughly 91% seen once. Sequenced here: peripheral blood, sampled in the third trimester of pregnancy. The clonotype was recovered from a female donor in good health, enrolled as a control in a pregnancy study. The gene calls are TRBV28 and TRBJ2-7, with 8 nucleotides matching TRBD1. CDR3 in DNA: TGTGCCAGCAGTCTCCCGGACAGGGTCCACGAGCAGTACTTC. Translation: CASSLPDRVHEQYF.